This paragraph covers one T cell receptor beta chain sequence. TCRdb's table, derived via immunoSEQ multiplex PCR, lists solely in-frame clones and lacks some. Here the sample spans some 150,000 clones, 86% being singletons. The record originates from a study of blood T cell repertoires in COVID-19. V gave up 0 bases and J gave up 5 bases; unmatched junction bases: 9. CDR3 size: 17 residues. The germline CDR1 and CDR2 sequences are LNHNV and YYDKDF (reference sequence). This chain joins TRBV15 and TRBJ2-2, with 7 bases fitting TRBD2. The sequence came from a woman aged 55-69 years with acute or convalescent COVID-19. The sequenced sample was peripheral blood. The CDR3 loop reads CATSRDVPGLVTGELFF. CDR3 nucleotides: TGTGCCACCAGCAGAGATGTCCCAGGACTAGTTACCGGGGAGCTGTTTTTT.